A selection of T cell receptor beta chains follows, all from one sample in a study of T cell responses to AZD1222 COVID-19 vaccine. The data were produced by immunoSEQ multiplex PCR, yet TCRdb's version contains in-frame clones alone and is incomplete. Of more than 95,000 clones detected, 85% to 90% appear once; the ten largest clones hold 25% to 35%. Specimen: peripheral blood, collected on day 0 of AZD1222 vaccination. All receptors come from an adult in good health. CDR3s include the opening cysteine and the closing phenylalanine or tryptophan. The order of the fields is J gene, D gene, clone size, V gene, CDR3 length, CDR3 protein, CDR3 DNA. D genes are given only for firm matches. The size field is filled for only some rows; it gives once, few, many or a size class.

TRBJ1-2 - once TRBV5-1 13 CASSLRGGYGYTF TGCGCCAGCAGCTTGCGGGGAGGCTATGGCTACACCTTC
TRBJ2-7 - few TRBV3-1/TRBV3-2 13 CASSPFRGYEQYF TGTGCCAGCAGCCCCTTCCGCGGGTACGAGCAGTACTTC
TRBJ2-5 TRBD2 - TRBV7-9 17 CASSPGLAEMYQETQYF TGTGCCAGCAGCCCTGGACTAGCGGAGATGTACCAAGAGACCCAGTACTTC
TRBJ2-3 TRBD2 - TRBV2 17 CASSEGTSGSYADTQYF TGTGCCAGCAGTGAAGGGACTAGCGGGAGTTACGCAGATACGCAGTATTTT
TRBJ2-3 TRBD2 - TRBV9 14 CASTSGRGTDTQYF TGTGCCAGCACCAGCGGGAGAGGCACAGATACGCAGTATTTT
TRBJ1-1 TRBD1 - TRBV10-3 15 CAISDLLTGGTEAFF TGTGCCATCAGTGATCTCTTGACAGGGGGAACTGAAGCTTTCTTT
TRBJ2-2 - once TRBV29-1 12 CSVAGDTGELFF TGCAGCGTTGCAGGGGACACCGGGGAGCTGTTTTTT
TRBJ1-1 - - TRBV29-1 12 CSGGNMNTEAFF TGCAGCGGGGGGAATATGAACACTGAAGCTTTCTTT
TRBJ1-1 - - TRBV6-1 15 CASSDQPGGNTEAFF TGTGCCAGCAGTGATCAGCCGGGAGGGAACACTGAAGCTTTCTTT
TRBJ1-3 - - TRBV19 11 CATKTGNTIYF TGTGCCACAAAGACAGGAAACACCATATATTTT
TRBJ1-2 - - TRBV30 12 CACQASNYGYTF TGTGCCTGCCAGGCTTCTAACTATGGCTACACCTTC
TRBJ1-5 - - TRBV30 14 CAWSQGTGNQPQHF TGTGCCTGGAGCCAGGGAACGGGCAATCAGCCCCAGCATTTT
TRBJ1-2 - once TRBV19 14 CASSIGPRGSGYTF TGTGCCAGTAGTATCGGTCCCAGGGGTTCTGGCTACACCTTC
TRBJ1-1 - - TRBV6-5 15 CASSYIPGLMTEAFF TGTGCCAGCAGTTACATCCCAGGGTTGATGACTGAAGCTTTCTTT
TRBJ2-1 - - TRBV29-1 13 CSEARGSYNEQFF TGCAGCGAAGCACGGGGCTCCTACAATGAGCAGTTCTTC
TRBJ2-5 - - TRBV29-1 12 CSVGLPQETQYF TGCAGCGTCGGACTGCCCCAAGAGACCCAGTACTTC
TRBJ1-3 - - TRBV27 13 CASSPSGGNTIYF TGTGCCAGCAGCCCCTCAGGGGGAAACACCATATATTTT
TRBJ2-7 - - TRBV4-2 16 CASSQEGTDFPYEQYF TGTGCCAGCAGCCAAGAAGGGACGGATTTTCCCTACGAGCAGTACTTC